The 26 T cell receptor beta chains reported below all come from one sample, sequenced in a study of T cell repertoires in aging, cancer and after chemotherapy. The template was genomic DNA from peripheral blood, not RNA. Rearranged V-D-J TRB sequences were amplified with a mixed TRB-A/B primer pool. MiXCR was run by TCRdb on the multiplex PCR reads, yielding one entry per CDR3 protein. The sample carries over 2,500 distinct CDR3 sequences, nearly 60% recorded once. The source material was blood. Receptors originate from a human donor with a solid tumor.

The rearrangement uses TRBV20-1 and TRBJ1-1; D is unresolved. The CDR3 covers 12 residues. Germline CDR1 is DFQATT and CDR2 is SNEGSKA (reference sequence). Trimming took off 4 bases at V and 7 bases at J, with 13 bases between the two ends. The DNA of the CDR3 is TGCAGTGCTAAGACCCGCGGGATTGAAGCTTTCTTT. Translated: CSAKTRGIEAFF.

The CDR3 nucleotides read TGTGCCAGCAGCATCGGACTTTTAACCACAGATACGCAGTATTTT. Translation: CASSIGLLTTDTQYF. V and J are TRBV7-2 and TRBJ2-3; tentatively, D is TRBD2 (5 bases). Germline-derived CDR1 and CDR2 are SGHTA and FQGNSA. CDR3 length equals 15 residues. V was cut by 5 bases and J by 2 bases, with 14 bases left in between. Using reference TRBV7-2 and TRBJ2-3 for the parts outside the CDR3, the full variable domain is GAGVSQSPSNKVTEKGKDVELRCDPISGHTALYWYRQSLGQGLEFLIYFQGNSAPDKSGLPSDRFSAERTGGSVSTLTIQRTQQEDSAVYLCASSIGLLTTDTQYFGPGTRLTVL.

This chain joins TRBV29-1 and TRBJ2-1, with 15 bases fitting TRBD2. Unmatched junction bases numbered 10, after V lost 3 bases and J lost 7 bases. The CDR3 runs to 17 residues. The germline CDR1 and CDR2 sequences are SQVTM and ANQGSEA. CDR3 sequence reads: CSVEGLAGGQVINEQFF. Here the CDR3 DNA reads TGCAGCGTTGAGGGACTAGCGGGAGGCCAGGTAATTAATGAGCAGTTCTTC.

This clonotype was counted a few times. This chain joins TRBV14 and TRBJ1-2; the D is unclear. The germline V gene encodes CDR1 SGHDN and CDR2 FVKESK. CDR3 length: 13 residues. V was cut by 0 bases and J by 5 bases, with 7 bases left in between. The CDR3, as DNA: TGTGCCAGCAGCCAAGAACAGCGGTATGGCTACACCTTC. Protein: CASSQEQRYGYTF.

The chain couples TRBV19 to TRBJ1-2, with D perhaps TRBD1 (5 bases). Germline-derived CDR1 and CDR2 are LNHDA and SQIVND (reference sequence). The CDR3 is made up of 19 amino acids. V lost 8 bases, J lost 6 bases, and 34 bases lay in between. The CDR3 DNA reads TGTGCCAGTTCACCTAAATACGGGGCTCTACCACTCGTAGGCGATGGCTACACCTTC. Encoded protein: CASSPKYGALPLVGDGYTF.

In this sample, this clonotype turned up a few times. The chain couples TRBV27 to TRBJ1-6, with TRBD1 matching 7 bases. The junction had 3 bases not matched to a gene; V was cut back by 0 bases and J by 7 bases. The CDR3 runs to 15 residues. Germline assignment: CDR1 MNHEY and CDR2 SMNVEV (reference sequence). The CDR3 loop is CASSLSGDRNSPLHF. In nucleotides, the CDR3 is TGTGCCAGCAGTTTATCGGGGGACAGAAATTCACCCCTCCACTTT.

This clonotype has a handful of counts. The V and J genes are TRBV19 and TRBJ2-6; unclear D gene. CDR1 is LNHDA, CDR2 SQIVND, per germline (reference sequence). This CDR3 comprises 15 residues. V was cut by 0 bases and J by 0 bases, with 3 bases left in between. This CDR3 is CASSIDGSGANVLTF. CDR3 DNA: TGTGCCAGTAGTATAGACGGCTCTGGGGCCAACGTCCTGACTTTC.

The chain recombines TRBV12-3 or TRBV12-4 with TRBJ2-3; D gene uncertain. This CDR3 comprises 13 residues. V was cut by 4 bases and J by 3 bases, with 8 bases left in between. This CDR3 reads CASSYEETDTQYF. CDR3 sequence (DNA): TGTGCCAGCAGTTACGAAGAAACAGATACGCAGTATTTT.

The chain has TRBV5-5 and TRBJ2-2; tentative D call: TRBD2 (5 bases). The CDR3 is made up of 15 amino acids. Trimming removed 2 bases at V and 1 base at J, with 9 bases between. CDR1 SGHKS and CDR2 YYEKEE come from the germline V gene (reference sequence). The CDR3 bases are TGTGCCAGCAGCTTTGACGGGATGAACACCGGGGAGCTGTTTTTT. This translates into CASSFDGMNTGELFF.

The rearrangement joins TRBV7-6 to TRBJ1-5; D remains unclear. The germline CDR1 and CDR2 sequences are SGHVS and FNYEAQ. The CDR3 loop spans 14 amino acids. V shed 5 bases and J shed 2 bases, with 10 bases lying between them. The CDR3: CASSPSGGNQPQHF. CDR3 bases: TGTGCCAGCAGCCCCTCCGGGGGCAATCAGCCCCAGCATTTT. The variable domain in full, with the rest retrieved from reference TRBV7-6 and TRBJ1-5, is GAGVSQSPRYKVTKRGQDVALRCDPISGHVSLYWYRQALGQGPEFLTYFNYEAQQDKSGLPNDRFSAERPEGSISTLTIQRTEQRDSAMYRCASSPSGGNQPQHFGDGTRLSIL.

Only a few counts were recorded for this clonotype. V is TRBV7-9 and J is TRBJ2-1; D call uncertain. Germline assignment: CDR1 SEHNR and CDR2 FQNEAQ (reference sequence). Trimming cost V 6 bases and J 8 bases, with 8 bases left between them. This CDR3 region has 11 residues. The CDR3 spells CASRSLDEQFF. In nucleotides, the CDR3 is TGTGCCAGCAGGTCTTTGGATGAGCAGTTCTTC.

The chain uses TRBV7-2 and TRBJ1-3; maybe TRBD1 (6 bases). CDR3 length: 14 residues. Per the germline V gene, CDR1 is SGHTA and CDR2 is FQGNSA. Deletions cut 5 bases from V and 3 bases from J, with 11 bases between. CDR3 protein: CASSLQGGGNTIYF. CDR3 nucleotides: TGTGCCAGCAGCCTACAGGGAGGTGGAAACACCATATATTTT.

This chain uses TRBV7-2 with TRBJ2-3, with D tentatively TRBD2 (5 bases). Per the germline V gene, CDR1 is SGHTA and CDR2 is FQGNSA. The CDR3 sequence is 14 residues long. Trimming removed 3 bases at V and 0 bases at J, with 7 bases between. CDR3 protein: CASSFGGSTDTQYF. DNA of the CDR3: TGTGCCAGCAGCTTTGGCGGGAGCACAGATACGCAGTATTTT.

The genes are TRBV7-3 and TRBJ2-3; no clear D. Germline values: CDR1 SGHTA, CDR2 FQGTGA. V shed 3 bases and J shed 6 bases, with 10 bases lying between them. The CDR3 covers 13 residues. This chain's CDR3 is CASSFELGDTQYF. CDR3 nucleotide sequence: TGTGCCAGCAGCTTCGAGTTGGGGGATACGCAGTATTTT.

The table lists this clonotype with a few counts. The chain couples TRBV6-5 to TRBJ1-3; 10 nucleotides align to TRBD1. Unmatched junction bases numbered 4, after V lost 5 bases and J lost 0 bases. CDR3 length: 16 amino acids. Looked up from germline, CDR1 is MNHEY and CDR2 is SVGAGI. The CDR3: CASSLGQGLSGNTIYF. In nucleotides, the CDR3 is TGTGCCAGCAGTCTGGGACAGGGGCTCTCTGGAAACACCATATATTTT.

The chain couples TRBV7-2 to TRBJ2-3; D remains ambiguous. CDR1 is SGHTA, CDR2 FQGNSA, per germline. The V end was cut by 1 base, the J end by 3 bases, with 11 bases between. The CDR3 is 15 residues long. The CDR3 protein is CASSLGARLTDTQYF. CDR3 in DNA: TGTGCCAGCAGCTTAGGGGCCAGGCTTACAGATACGCAGTATTTT.

This clonotype has just a few counts. The gene calls are TRBV19 and TRBJ2-2; 7 nucleotides agree with TRBD2. The CDR3 length is 13 residues. V gave up 10 bases and J gave up 0 bases; unmatched junction bases: 2. CDR1 LNHDA and CDR2 SQIVND come from the germline V gene (reference sequence). DNA for the CDR3: TGTGCCACCCGGGAGGCGAACACCGGGGAGCTGTTTTTT. This sequence encodes CATREANTGELFF. Filled out from reference TRBV19 and TRBJ2-2, the complete variable domain reads DGGITQSPKYLFRKEGQNVTLSCEQNLNHDAMYWYRQDPGQGLRLIYYSQIVNDFQKGDIAEGYSVSREKKESFPLTVTSAQKNPTAFYLCATREANTGELFFGEGSRLTVL.

The chain recombines TRBV19 with TRBJ1-1; D might be TRBD1 (5 bases). Germline-derived CDR1 and CDR2 are LNHDA and SQIVND (reference sequence). V dropped 10 bases and J dropped 3 bases, with 18 bases sitting between them. The CDR3 has 14 residues. CDR3 sequence (DNA): TGTGCCACCGCCATGGGACGAGGGGACACTGAAGCTTTCTTT. This sequence encodes CATAMGRGDTEAFF. The full variable domain, in which reference TRBV19 and TRBJ1-1 provide the parts outside the CDR3, is DGGITQSPKYLFRKEGQNVTLSCEQNLNHDAMYWYRQDPGQGLRLIYYSQIVNDFQKGDIAEGYSVSREKKESFPLTVTSAQKNPTAFYLCATAMGRGDTEAFFGQGTRLTVV.

The V call is TRBV19, the J call TRBJ1-2, with D possibly TRBD1 on 5 matching bases. Germline V gene data show CDR1 as LNHDA and CDR2 as SQIVND (reference sequence). This CDR3 region has 15 residues. V lost 3 bases to trimming and J lost 2 bases, with 13 bases between them. DNA of the CDR3: TGTGCCAGTAGTATGTGGCGGGGACCGAACTATGGCTACACCTTC. Its protein product is CASSMWRGPNYGYTF. The entire variable domain, with the rest obtained from reference TRBV19 and TRBJ1-2, is as follows: DGGITQSPKYLFRKEGQNVTLSCEQNLNHDAMYWYRQDPGQGLRLIYYSQIVNDFQKGDIAEGYSVSREKKESFPLTVTSAQKNPTAFYLCASSMWRGPNYGYTFGSGTRLTVV.

This clonotype has a handful of counts. The chain joins TRBV7-3 to TRBJ1-1; D might be TRBD1 (5 bases). The V end lost 0 bases, the J end lost 7 bases, and 9 bases lay between the germline ends. The CDR3 is 13 residues long. Germline V gene lookup returns CDR1 SGHTA and CDR2 FQGTGA. CDR3 sequence: CASSLTTDGEAFF. CDR3 nucleotide sequence: TGTGCCAGCAGCTTAACGACAGACGGTGAAGCTTTCTTT.

This rearrangement joins TRBV24-1 to TRBJ1-5; possible D gene TRBD1, 6 bases. Germline V CDR1 and CDR2: KGHDR, SFDVKD. This CDR3 is built from 14 residues. V dropped 6 bases and J dropped 4 bases, with 12 bases sitting between them. The CDR3 reads CATSSGQTNQPQHF. The DNA for the CDR3 is TGTGCCACCAGTAGTGGACAGACAAATCAGCCCCAGCATTTT.

V gene TRBV6-5 combines with J gene TRBJ1-1; D is unresolved. The CDR3 is 11 amino acids. Trimming shortened V by 10 bases and J by 1 base, and 7 bases separated the two germline ends. The germline gives CDR1 MNHEY, CDR2 SVGAGI. CDR3 nucleotide sequence: TGTGCCATCAGACAGAACACTGAAGCTTTCTTT. Translating gives CAIRQNTEAFF.

J is TRBJ2-1 and V is TRBV28, with no clear D. The germline gives CDR1 MDHEN, CDR2 SYDVKM. Trimming took off 0 bases at V and 5 bases at J, with 5 bases between the two ends. The CDR3 loop spans 13 amino acids. The DNA for the CDR3 is TGTGCCAGCAGTTTATGGACGGACAATGAGCAGTTCTTC. Residues: CASSLWTDNEQFF.

V usage is TRBV29-1 and J usage is TRBJ1-5, with 7 bases fitting TRBD1. The CDR3 totals 15 residues. Germline CDR1 SQVTM, CDR2 ANQGSEA. V shed 8 bases, J shed 1 base, and the junction held 11 bases outside the gene matches. The CDR3 DNA reads TGCAGCTCCAGCGTCGACAGGGTAAGCAATCAGCCCCAGCATTTT. Translated, it gives CSSSVDRVSNQPQHF.

This sequence joins TRBV20-1 and TRBJ1-3, with D perhaps TRBD1 (6 bases). With 5 bases removed from V and 2 bases from J, the gap between germline ends came to 19 bases. The germline V gene encodes CDR1 DFQATT and CDR2 SNEGSKA (reference sequence). CDR3 length: 16 amino acids. The CDR3 region is CSAAPPTGRPGNTIYF. DNA for the CDR3: TGCAGTGCTGCCCCCCCGACAGGCCGTCCTGGAAACACCATATATTTT.

The rearrangement uses TRBV12-3 or TRBV12-4 and TRBJ1-6; D is possibly TRBD1 (6 bases). Between the trimmed V and J ends, which lost 2 bases and 10 bases, there was a span of 12 bases. The CDR3 is 14 residues long. In nucleotides, the CDR3 is TGTGCCAGCAGTTTAAGCCCCAGGGGCTCACCCCTCCACTTT. Translation: CASSLSPRGSPLHF.